This TCR beta chain was identified during a study of T cells in localized non-small cell lung cancer. Overall study findings and caveats: Increased T cell density in blood showed an association with longer overall survival.

Points on this clone: Its matching antigen is unknown.

Libraries were prepared by immunoSEQ multiplex PCR; TCRdb keeps only in-frame clonotypes and omits some of them. The profile shows about 28,000 clones, about 80% of them singletons. V was shortened by 6 bases and J by 0 bases, with 13 bases between the two germline ends. Looked up from germline, CDR1 is SGHDN and CDR2 is FVKESK. There are 15 residues in the CDR3. The chain has TRBV14 and TRBJ2-3; D perhaps matches TRBD2 (6 bases). The receptor's source is a man aged 35 to 69 with stage III lung adenocarcinoma. Sequences were derived from peripheral blood mononuclear cells, sampled before any cancer treatment. CDR3 region: CASRGTRTSTDTQYF. The CDR3 DNA follows: TGTGCCAGCAGGGGGACTCGCACTAGCACAGATACGCAGTATTTT.